The 11 T cell receptor beta chains below come from one sample, sequenced in a study of response to subunit inactivated influenza vaccine. TCRdb reprocessed the RT-PCR reads via MiXCR and lists one record per CDR3 protein. The top ten hold approximately 2% of the sample, which has around 520,000 distinct CDR3 sequences, about 25% seen once. Sequences were derived from CD4+ T cells sorted from PBMCs, sampled approximately 5 days after vaccination. The receptors here all came from a man aged 45-60 years who received an inactivated influenza vaccine.

The CDR3 protein is CSASVAGGHHTQYF. The CDR3 DNA reads as TGCAGTGCTAGTGTAGCGGGGGGCCACCATACGCAGTATTTT. The V and J genes are TRBV20-1 and TRBJ2-3; 10 bases align to TRBD2. Germline V gene sequence: CDR1 DFQATT, CDR2 SNEGSKA (reference sequence). With V trimmed by 3 bases and J by 7 bases, 7 bases remained unmatched. CDR3 length: 14 amino acids.

This clonotype was seen a handful of times. The V and J genes are TRBV5-6 and TRBJ2-3; no clear D. Germline V gene sequence: CDR1 SGHDT, CDR2 YYEEEE. This CDR3 region has 14 residues. Trimming removed 4 bases from V and 1 base from J, with 10 bases in between. The DNA for the CDR3 is TGTGCCAGCAGCACCCGCGGCGGCACAGATACGCAGTATTTT. Translation: CASSTRGGTDTQYF.

This clonotype was seen more than once but under ten times. This chain connects TRBV4-1 to TRBJ1-2; D is uncertain. The CDR3 is 14 residues long. The germline V gene has CDR1 MGHRA and CDR2 YSYEKL. The V end lost 0 bases, the J end lost 7 bases, and 12 bases lay between the germline ends. The CDR3 reads CASSQDGVGRGYTF. The CDR3, as DNA: TGCGCCAGCAGCCAAGATGGGGTAGGGCGTGGCTACACCTTC.

A remark on this clonotype: Compared with germline, one end of the junction differs, possibly owing to a read error. The chain combines TRBV5-1 with TRBJ2-2; tentatively, D is TRBD2 (5 bases). In germline, CDR1 is SGHRS, CDR2 YFSETQ. This CDR3 has 15 amino acids. CDR3 bases: TGCGCCAGCAGCTTGAGCCTATCGGGGTCCGGGGAGCTCTTTTTT. This codes for CASSLSLSGSGELFF. The variable domain in full, completed from reference TRBV5-1 and TRBJ2-2, reads KAGVTQTPRYLIKTRGQQVTLSCSPISGHRSVSWYQQTPGQGLQFLFEYFSETQRNKGNFPGRFSGRQFSNSRSEMNVSTLELGDSALYLCASSLSLSGSGELFFGEGSRLTVL.

This clonotype was recorded a few times. The chain uses TRBV20-1 and TRBJ2-5; 9 nucleotides line up with TRBD2. This CDR3 is built from 17 residues. The trim removed 0 bases at V and 0 bases at J, leaving 8 bases unmatched. CDR1 and CDR2 (germline): DFQATT, SNEGSKA (reference sequence). Written as DNA, the CDR3 is TGCAGTGCTAGAGACCCGGCCGCTAGCGGGAACCAAGAGACCCAGTACTTC. It translates to CSARDPAASGNQETQYF.

This clonotype came up a few times. The chain links TRBV6-5 to TRBJ2-1; D may be TRBD1 (5 bases). Germline V lookup: CDR1 MNHEY, CDR2 SVGAGI. V shed 7 bases and J shed 0 bases, with 10 bases lying between them. This CDR3 is 14 amino acids long. In DNA form, the CDR3 reads TGTGCCAGCAAGTTGGACACCTCCTACAATGAGCAGTTCTTC. Its protein is CASKLDTSYNEQFF.

The V call is TRBV12-3 or TRBV12-4, the J call TRBJ2-5; TRBD1 or TRBD2 may be the D gene (5 bases each). The CDR3 has 15 amino acids. V was pared by 3 bases and J by 5 bases, with 16 bases between. CDR3 residues: CASSLSAGTGETQYF. The DNA of the CDR3 is TGTGCCAGCAGTTTGAGTGCCGGGACGGGGGAGACCCAGTACTTC.

In its sample, this clonotype was seen many times. The rearrangement joins TRBV28 to TRBJ2-7, with D unclear. Trimming left V 6 bases short and J 3 bases short, with 9 bases between. The CDR3 length is 12 residues. CDR1 is MDHEN, CDR2 SYDVKM, per germline. The CDR3 coding sequence is TGTGCCAGCAGACGGGCGAACTACGAGCAGTACTTC. This codes for CASRRANYEQYF.

This clonotype appeared a few times. The V call is TRBV6-5, the J call TRBJ2-6; 7 bases are a match to TRBD1. Germline CDR1 is MNHEY and CDR2 is SVGAGI. V was pared by 3 bases and J by 0 bases, with 5 bases of the junction left unmatched. The CDR3 has 17 amino acids. CDR3: CASSYSPGGSGANVLTF. The CDR3 DNA reads as TGTGCCAGCAGTTATTCCCCAGGGGGCTCTGGGGCCAACGTCCTGACTTTC.

Points on this clonotype: A junction boundary mismatches the germline segment, possibly from a read error. The CDR3 sequence: CASRPLAGVSYNEQSF. The CDR3 DNA sequence: TGTGCCAGCAGACCACTAGCGGGAGTGTCCTACAATGAGCAGTCCTTC. The chain is built from TRBV6-1 and TRBJ2-1, with 11 positions matching TRBD2. The CDR3 sequence is 16 residues long. Per the germline V gene, CDR1 is MNHNS and CDR2 is SASEGT.

The chain recombines TRBV7-9 with TRBJ2-2; 7 bases align to TRBD2. This CDR3 region has 16 residues. The germline gives CDR1 SEHNR, CDR2 FQNEAQ (reference sequence). Germline trimming cut 5 bases from V and 4 bases from J; bases unmatched to any gene: 10. The CDR3 is CASSPGAGRGTGELFF. As DNA, the CDR3 is TGTGCCAGCAGCCCAGGAGCGGGAAGGGGCACCGGGGAGCTGTTTTTT. The variable domain in full, completed from reference TRBV7-9 and TRBJ2-2, reads DTGVSQNPRHKITKRGQNVTFRCDPISEHNRLYWYRQTLGQGPEFLTYFQNEAQLEKSRLLSDRFSAERPKGSFSTLEIQRTEQGDSAMYLCASSPGAGRGTGELFFGEGSRLTVL.